The 27 T cell receptor beta chains reported below all come from one sample, sequenced in a study of T cells in Graves' hyperthyroidism and ophthalmopathy. Authors of the study amplified TCR beta CDR3 regions from RNA transcripts. The TCR CDR3 first-round RT-PCR relied on the HTBI primer set. TCRdb re-derived calls from the multiplex PCR reads in MiXCR, one entry per CDR3 protein. The repertoire holds 300,000 or so distinct CDR3 sequences, around 20% seen once, with about 50% in the top ten. The sequencing sample was made of blood. These receptors were obtained from a woman aged 45-65 years with Graves' hyperthyroidism.

This clonotype has just a few counts. The V gene is TRBV25-1, the J gene TRBJ1-2; 9 bases match TRBD1. Trimming cost V 6 bases and J 6 bases; bases outside gene matches: 5. Looked up from germline, CDR1 is MGHDK and CDR2 is SYGVNS. CDR3 size: 13 residues. CDR3 sequence reads: CASRSTGGDGYTF. DNA of the CDR3: TGTGCCAGCAGATCGACAGGGGGGGATGGCTACACCTTC.

The chain recombines TRBV2 with TRBJ1-2; D is perhaps TRBD1 (6 bases). Germline loops: CDR1 SNHLY, CDR2 FYNNEI. This CDR3 has 14 residues. Trimming left V 1 base short and J 7 bases short, with 13 bases between. As DNA, the CDR3 is TGTGCCAGCAGTGAAGGGGGGGCCGGTGGTGGCTACACCTTC. Its translation: CASSEGGAGGGYTF.

This rearrangement joins TRBV10-3 to TRBJ2-3, with D uncertain. V was shortened by 2 bases and J by 2 bases, with 14 bases between the two germline ends. The CDR3 totals 16 residues. The germline V gene has CDR1 ENHRY and CDR2 SYGVKD. The CDR3 DNA sequence: TGTGCCATCAGTGAGGGGTCTAGGTCCTTCACAGATACGCAGTATTTT. Translating gives CAISEGSRSFTDTQYF.

The chain couples TRBV11-2 to TRBJ2-2, with TRBD1 matching 9 bases. Losses at the gene ends were 4 bases for V and 2 bases for J; bases not matched to a gene: 5. The CDR3 contains 16 residues. Germline CDR1 is SGHAT and CDR2 is FQNNGV. CDR3 sequence: CASSWRTGENTGELFF. CDR3 DNA: TGTGCCAGCAGCTGGCGGACAGGGGAAAACACCGGGGAGCTGTTTTTT.

This clonotype showed up many times. The chain joins TRBV11-2 to TRBJ2-3, with 7 bases fitting TRBD1. Germline lookup yields CDR1 SGHAT and CDR2 FQNNGV. With 4 bases clipped from V and 7 bases from J, the junction kept 5 bases outside the gene matches. The CDR3 contains 13 residues. The CDR3 DNA sequence: TGTGCCAGCAGCTCGAGACAGGGCTATACGCAGTATTTT. Protein: CASSSRQGYTQYF.

CDR3 in amino acids: CSARYERGAYEQYF. The CDR3 bases are TGCAGTGCTAGATACGAGCGGGGGGCCTACGAGCAGTACTTC. The chain employs TRBV20-1 and TRBJ2-7, with 9 nucleotides matching TRBD2. CDR3 size: 14 residues. CDR1 and CDR2 (germline): DFQATT, SNEGSKA (reference sequence). With 2 bases clipped from V and 2 bases from J, the junction kept 4 bases outside the gene matches.

This clonotype was observed many times. CDR3 sequence reads: CASSPPYEQYF. For the CDR3, the DNA is TGTGCCAGCAGCCCACCCTACGAGCAGTACTTC. The V call is TRBV28, the J call TRBJ2-7; D is ambiguous. Trimming shortened V by 6 bases and J by 2 bases, and 5 bases separated the two germline ends. CDR1 and CDR2 from the germline V gene are MDHEN and SYDVKM. The CDR3 extends over 11 amino acids.

This clonotype occurred many times. The germline gene is not matched at one end of the junction; a read error may be the cause. V and J are TRBV18 and TRBJ2-3; weak D call: TRBD2 (5 bases). Germline V lookup: CDR1 KGHSH, CDR2 LQKENI. CDR3 length equals 15 residues. The CDR3 reads CASSAPGVDTDTQYF. The CDR3 bases are TGTGCCAGCTCAGCACCCGGGGTGGACACAGATACGCAGTATTTT.

This clonotype has a count of ten or more. The chain is built from TRBV12-3 or TRBV12-4 and TRBJ1-5; D not certain. The length of the CDR3 is 11 residues. The V gene lost 3 bases and the J gene lost 9 bases, with 6 bases spanning the gap. The CDR3 DNA is TGTGCCAGCAGTTTGGCGGGGCCCCAGCATTTT. Amino acids: CASSLAGPQHF.

This clonotype has ten or more counts. The chain's CDR3 is CSARWGGISEQFF. In nucleotides, the CDR3 is TGCAGTGCTAGGTGGGGCGGGATATCTGAGCAGTTCTTC. The V gene is TRBV20-1, the J gene TRBJ2-1; a weak D match, TRBD2 (6 bases). CDR1 and CDR2 (germline): DFQATT, SNEGSKA (reference sequence). The germline V and J ends were trimmed by 3 bases and 9 bases, with 15 bases remaining between them. The CDR3 runs to 13 residues.

In this sample, this clonotype turned up many times. This sequence joins TRBV28 and TRBJ1-2; 9 bases fit TRBD1. CDR3 length: 14 residues. V trimming: 8 bases; J trimming: 8 bases; junction bases outside the gene matches: 12. Germline V gene data show CDR1 as MDHEN and CDR2 as SYDVKM. The CDR3 DNA is TGTGCCAGCCGGCCGGGACAGGGTTACTGGGGCTACACCTTC. Its translation: CASRPGQGYWGYTF.

This clonotype was counted a few times. The chain joins TRBV18 to TRBJ2-2; 13 bases agree with TRBD2. CDR1 KGHSH and CDR2 LQKENI come from the germline V gene. Trimming cost V 2 bases and J 4 bases; bases outside gene matches: 4. The length of the CDR3 is 17 residues. The CDR3 sequence: CASSPMGLAGSTGELFF. The CDR3 DNA sequence: TGTGCCAGCTCACCAATGGGACTAGCGGGAAGCACCGGGGAGCTGTTTTTT.

V gene TRBV11-2 combines with J gene TRBJ1-1; TRBD1 is a possible D gene (5 bases). The CDR3 is made up of 16 amino acids. Between the trimmed V and J ends, which lost 7 bases and 2 bases, there was a span of 20 bases. The germline V gene has CDR1 SGHAT and CDR2 FQNNGV. CDR3 bases: TGTGCCAGCAACGAATCAGGGAGATCTAAAAACACTGAAGCTTTCTTT. Protein: CASNESGRSKNTEAFF.

The J gene is TRBJ2-1, the V gene TRBV10-3; the D is unclear. CDR3 length: 12 amino acids. Trimming removed 4 bases from V and 7 bases from J, with 8 bases in between. CDR1 and CDR2 from the germline V gene are ENHRY and SYGVKD. This chain's CDR3 is CAISVVPNEQFF. Here the CDR3 DNA reads TGTGCCATCAGTGTGGTCCCGAATGAGCAGTTCTTC.

For this clonotype: This could be a read error, since a much larger clone is one nucleotide away. The V gene is TRBV6-2 or TRBV6-3, the J gene TRBJ1-2; D is uncertain. Per the germline V gene, CDR1 is MNHEY and CDR2 is SVGEGT. The CDR3 has 14 residues. With 0 bases removed from V and 7 bases from J, the gap between germline ends came to 12 bases. The CDR3 nucleotides are TGTGCCAGCAGTTACTCCTTACTGGAGACTGGCTACACCTTC. Translated: CASSYSLLETGYTF.

This clonotype showed up many times. This rearrangement joins TRBV7-2 to TRBJ2-7; weak D call: TRBD2 (6 bases). This CDR3 spans 13 amino acids. V lost 5 bases to trimming and J lost 3 bases, with 11 bases between them. Germline CDR1 is SGHTA and CDR2 is FQGNSA. Here the CDR3 reads CASSTAGSYEQYF. CDR3 DNA: TGTGCCAGCAGCACGGCCGGGAGCTACGAGCAGTACTTC.

Worth noting for this clonotype: This may stem from a read error, because a much larger clone lies one nucleotide away. The chain has TRBV3-1 and TRBJ2-7, with D hard to call. The length of the CDR3 is 14 residues. Germline V lookup: CDR1 LGHDT, CDR2 YNNKEL (reference sequence). CDR3 in DNA: TGTGCCAGCAGCCAAGGTCCGCGCTCCACTGAGCAGTCCTTC. This gives the protein CASSQGPRSTEQSF.

Ten or more counts support this clonotype. Relative to the germline gene, one junction end is altered; a read error may explain this. J is TRBJ2-5 and V is TRBV7-7; 10 bases match TRBD2. Germline assignment: CDR1 SSHAT and CDR2 FNYEAQ (reference sequence). This CDR3 is 14 amino acids long. CDR3 amino acids: CASSSSGGGETQYF. CDR3 sequence (DNA): TGTGCTAGCAGCTCCAGCGGGGGGGGTGAGACCCAGTACTTC.

This clonotype was recorded at least ten times. The chain couples TRBV27 to TRBJ1-2; 12 nucleotides line up with TRBD1. J lost 0 bases, V lost 10 bases, and 6 bases had no gene match. Looked up from germline, CDR1 is MNHEY and CDR2 is SMNVEV (reference sequence). CDR3 size: 15 residues. DNA of the CDR3: TGTGCCACCACCGGGACAGGGGGCGCTAACTATGGCTACACCTTC. This translates into CATTGTGGANYGYTF.

There are many counts of this clonotype. The rearrangement uses TRBV2 and TRBJ1-6; TRBD1 is a possible D gene (5 bases). The V and J ends lost 1 base and 10 bases respectively, with 14 bases between them. CDR1 is SNHLY and CDR2 is FYNNEI in the germline V gene. The length of the CDR3 is 15 residues. The CDR3 here is CASSEVWGEESPLHF. DNA of the CDR3: TGTGCCAGCAGTGAAGTTTGGGGCGAGGAATCACCCCTCCACTTT.

V and J are TRBV28 and TRBJ1-1, with TRBD1 identical over 8 bases. The CDR3 has 12 amino acids. The ends lost 4 bases at V and 10 bases at J; junction bases unmatched: 5. The germline CDR1 and CDR2 sequences are MDHEN and SYDVKM. The CDR3 region has the DNA TGTGCCAGCAGTTCAAGGACAGGGAGAGCTTTCTTT. Protein sequence: CASSSRTGRAFF.

There are many counts of this clonotype. The V call is TRBV11-3, the J call TRBJ2-1; D perhaps matches TRBD1 (5 bases). The CDR3 has 13 residues. The germline CDR1 and CDR2 sequences are SGHNT and YENEEA. Trimming cost V 1 base and J 12 bases, with 13 bases left between them. This chain's CDR3 is CASSLGENRMQFF. CDR3 nucleotides: TGTGCCAGCAGCTTAGGCGAAAACAGGATGCAGTTCTTC. The full variable domain, in which reference TRBV11-3 and TRBJ2-1 provide the parts outside the CDR3, is EAGVVQSPRYKIIEKKQPVAFWCNPISGHNTLYWYLQNLGQGPELLIRYENEEAVDDSQLPKDRFSAERLKGVDSTLKIQPAELGDSAVYLCASSLGENRMQFFGPGTRLTVL.

The chain combines TRBV11-2 with TRBJ2-7; perhaps TRBD1 as D (7 bases). The CDR3 contains 15 residues. Germline V lookup: CDR1 SGHAT, CDR2 FQNNGV. Trimming stripped 2 bases from V and 4 bases from J, with 15 bases between. In nucleotides, the CDR3 is TGTGCCAGCAGCTTAACCGCGGGACAGCATTACGAGCAGTACTTC. Protein: CASSLTAGQHYEQYF.

This clonotype was picked up a small number of times. This chain connects TRBV20-1 to TRBJ2-3; D possibly corresponds to TRBD2 (7 bases). The CDR3 loop spans 15 amino acids. Germline CDR1 DFQATT, CDR2 SNEGSKA (reference sequence). Trimming shortened V by 3 bases and J by 2 bases, and 15 bases separated the two germline ends. The CDR3 region has the DNA TGCAGTGCTAGGAGGGGGGGACCCTACACAGATACGCAGTATTTT. The encoded protein is CSARRGGPYTDTQYF.

The genes are TRBV9 and TRBJ1-3; 10 bases are a match to TRBD1. After removal of 4 bases from V and 3 bases from J, the junction contained 10 bases not matched to a gene. The CDR3 spans 17 residues. CDR1 is SGDLS, CDR2 YYNGEE, per germline. CDR3 sequence: CASSRTRQGAGGNTIYF. The CDR3 DNA follows: TGTGCCAGCAGCAGAACCCGACAGGGGGCGGGTGGAAACACCATATATTTT.

Points on this clonotype: With a much larger clone just one base away, this may be a read error. The gene calls are TRBV10-3 and TRBJ1-1, with D unresolved. CDR1 is ENHRY, CDR2 SYGVKD, per germline. CDR3 length: 13 amino acids. The V end was cut by 2 bases, the J end by 5 bases, with 9 bases between. The CDR3 reads CAISEIGRTEAFF. DNA for the CDR3: TGTGCCATCAGTGAGATAGGGAGGACTGAAGCTTTCTTT.

This clonotype was detected ten times or more. This chain uses TRBV20-1 with TRBJ2-3, with 12 bases lining up with TRBD2. J lost 3 bases, V lost 5 bases, and 6 bases had no gene match. Looked up from germline, CDR1 is DFQATT and CDR2 is SNEGSKA (reference sequence). CDR3 size: 15 residues. CDR3 sequence reads: CSAVGLAGMTDTQYF. The CDR3 DNA is TGCAGTGCTGTCGGACTAGCGGGAATGACAGATACGCAGTATTTT.